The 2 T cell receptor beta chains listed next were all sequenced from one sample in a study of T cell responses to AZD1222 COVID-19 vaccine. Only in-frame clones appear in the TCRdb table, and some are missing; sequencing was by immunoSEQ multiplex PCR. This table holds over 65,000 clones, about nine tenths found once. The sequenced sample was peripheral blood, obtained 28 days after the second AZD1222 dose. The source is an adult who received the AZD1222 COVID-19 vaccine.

CDR3 residues: CASRDRGGTEAFF. DNA of the CDR3: TGTGCCAGTAGGGACAGGGGGGGCACTGAAGCTTTCTTT. The chain joins TRBV19 to TRBJ1-1; 10 bases align to TRBD1. The germline CDR1 and CDR2 sequences are LNHDA and SQIVND (reference sequence). This CDR3 comprises 13 residues. J lost 4 bases, V lost 6 bases, and 2 bases had no gene match.

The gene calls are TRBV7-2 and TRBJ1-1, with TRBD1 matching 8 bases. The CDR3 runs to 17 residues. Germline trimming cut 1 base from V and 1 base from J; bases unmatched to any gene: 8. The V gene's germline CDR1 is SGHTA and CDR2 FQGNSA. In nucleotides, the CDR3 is TGTGCCAGCAGCTTAGGATCCAGGGGGCGTGGGAACACTGAAGCTTTCTTT. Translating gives CASSLGSRGRGNTEAFF.